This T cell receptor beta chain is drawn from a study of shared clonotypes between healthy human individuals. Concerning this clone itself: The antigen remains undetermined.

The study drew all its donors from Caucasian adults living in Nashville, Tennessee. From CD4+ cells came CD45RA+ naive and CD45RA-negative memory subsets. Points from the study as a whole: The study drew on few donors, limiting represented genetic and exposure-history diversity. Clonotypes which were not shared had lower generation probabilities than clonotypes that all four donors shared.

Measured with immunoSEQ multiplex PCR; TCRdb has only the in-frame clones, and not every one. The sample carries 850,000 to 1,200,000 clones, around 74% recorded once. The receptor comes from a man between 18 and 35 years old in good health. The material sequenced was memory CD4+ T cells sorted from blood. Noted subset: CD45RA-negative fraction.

CDR3 in DNA: TGTGCCAGCAGTACGACCTCACAAAATACGGGCTATGGCTACACCTTC. Translating it yields CASSTTSQNTGYGYTF. The chain has TRBV28 and TRBJ1-2; D uncertain. This CDR3 spans 16 amino acids. V lost 5 bases and J lost 4, with 20 bases in between. Germline V gives CDR1 MDHEN, CDR2 SYDVKM.